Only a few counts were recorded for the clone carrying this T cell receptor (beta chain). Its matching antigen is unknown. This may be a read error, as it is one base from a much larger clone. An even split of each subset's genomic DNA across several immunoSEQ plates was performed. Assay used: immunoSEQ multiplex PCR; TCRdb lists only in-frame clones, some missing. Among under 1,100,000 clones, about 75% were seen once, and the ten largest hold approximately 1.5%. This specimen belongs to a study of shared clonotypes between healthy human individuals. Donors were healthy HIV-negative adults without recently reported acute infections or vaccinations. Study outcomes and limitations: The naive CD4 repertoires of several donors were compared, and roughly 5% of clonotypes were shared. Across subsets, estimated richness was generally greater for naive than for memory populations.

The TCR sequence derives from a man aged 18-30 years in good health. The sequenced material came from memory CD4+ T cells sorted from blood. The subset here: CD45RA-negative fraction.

CDR3: CASSRLYEQYF. CDR3 nucleotides: TGTGCCAGCAGCCGCCTTTACGAGCAGTACTTC. V usage is TRBV7-9 and J usage is TRBJ2-7; D is undetermined. The CDR3 runs 11 residues. V shed 5 bases and J shed 4 bases, with 6 bases lying between them. Germline V lookup: CDR1 SEHNR, CDR2 FQNEAQ (reference sequence).